The 23 T cell receptor beta chains below were found in one sample sequenced in a study of blood T cells in healthy people across ages. Alongside a J-beta primer mix, a sample-barcoded 5' primer served in a second PCR lasting roughly 7 to 11 cycles. MiXCR, applied by TCRdb to the 5' RACE reads, yields one record per CDR3 protein. Of roughly 700,000 distinct CDR3 sequences detected, roughly 25% appear once; the ten largest clones hold just under 9.5%. In addition, the sample was reused for a study of T cells of mothers and their children.

The sequenced material came from blood. The receptors stem from a boy aged 5 to 17 in good health.

This clonotype was seen a few times. The V and J genes are TRBV5-6 and TRBJ2-7, with D possibly matching TRBD1 (6 bases). V gave up 4 bases and J gave up 6 bases, with 14 bases separating them. The CDR3 contains 13 residues. CDR1 SGHDT and CDR2 YYEEEE come from the germline V gene. This chain's CDR3 is CASSRILGGEQYF. In nucleotides, the CDR3 is TGTGCCAGCAGCCGTATATTAGGGGGCGAGCAGTACTTC. Complete variable domain (other parts from reference TRBV5-6 and TRBJ2-7): DAGVTQSPTHLIKTRGQQVTLRCSPKSGHDTVSWYQQALGQGPQFIFQYYEEEERQRGNFPDRFSGHQFPNYSSELNVNALLLGDSALYLCASSRILGGEQYFGPGTRLTVT.

This clonotype appeared a few times. The chain joins TRBV20-1 to TRBJ2-5; 11 bases fit TRBD1. With V trimmed by 5 bases and J by 5 bases, 7 bases remained unmatched. Germline CDR1 reads DFQATT; CDR2 reads SNEGSKA (reference sequence). The CDR3 contains 14 residues. The CDR3 is CSAPGQGAWETQYF. In DNA form, the CDR3 reads TGCAGTGCTCCCGGACAGGGGGCATGGGAGACCCAGTACTTC.

The chain uses TRBV6-5 and TRBJ1-2; D call uncertain. From germline, CDR1 is MNHEY and CDR2 SVGAGI. V gave up 2 bases and J gave up 4 bases, with 11 bases separating them. This CDR3 contains 14 residues. As DNA, the CDR3 is TGTGCCAGCAGTTACCGGGCGTTTGGCTATGGCTACACCTTC. Translation gives CASSYRAFGYGYTF.

The sample holds a few counts of this clonotype. The chain recombines TRBV7-2 with TRBJ2-3; no clear D. The germline CDR1 and CDR2 sequences are SGHTA and FQGNSA. Trimming stripped 1 base from V and 3 bases from J, with 8 bases between. This CDR3 is 14 amino acids long. CDR3 amino acids: CASSLVPETDTQYF. CDR3 nucleotide sequence: TGTGCCAGCAGCTTAGTGCCCGAAACAGATACGCAGTATTTT.

The chain employs TRBV6-5 and TRBJ1-2; 7 bases map to TRBD1. The CDR3 spans 12 residues. With V trimmed by 6 bases and J by 14 bases, 12 bases remained unmatched. Germline V gives CDR1 MNHEY, CDR2 SVGAGI. CDR3 sequence (DNA): TGTGCCAGCAGAGACTGGGACAGACCTCTTACCTTC. Translating it yields CASRDWDRPLTF.

The chain is built from TRBV5-1 and TRBJ1-3; D not certain. The CDR3 totals 15 residues. CDR1 SGHRS and CDR2 YFSETQ come from the germline V gene. V dropped 0 bases and J dropped 5 bases, with 12 bases sitting between them. The CDR3 sequence: CASSLEPEIRNTIYF. The CDR3 DNA reads as TGCGCCAGCAGCTTGGAACCGGAGATCCGAAACACCATATATTTT.

In this sample, this clonotype turned up a few times. This rearrangement joins TRBV6-6 to TRBJ1-5, with TRBD1 as a possible D gene (6 bases). V dropped 2 bases and J dropped 2 bases, with 16 bases sitting between them. Germline values: CDR1 MNHNY, CDR2 SVGAGI (reference sequence). The CDR3 spans 17 residues. In DNA, the CDR3 is TGTGCCAGCAGTTACGGATCGGGGGCAGGGGGCAATCAGCCCCAGCATTTT. Its protein is CASSYGSGAGGNQPQHF.

V and J are TRBV15 and TRBJ2-7; D possibly uses TRBD1 or TRBD2 (5 bases each). Germline-derived CDR1 and CDR2 are LNHNV and YYDKDF (reference sequence). Between the trimmed V and J ends, which lost 5 bases and 6 bases, there was a span of 20 bases. The CDR3 covers 15 residues. The chain's CDR3 is CATSSPGRVVGEQYF. The CDR3, as DNA: TGTGCCACCAGCTCTCCGGGACGTGTTGTGGGCGAGCAGTACTTC. Supplemented by reference TRBV15 and TRBJ2-7, the full variable domain reads DAMVIQNPRYQVTQFGKPVTLSCSQTLNHNVMYWYQQKSSQAPKLLFHYYDKDFNNEADTPDNFQSRRPNTSFCFLDIRSPGLGDTAMYLCATSSPGRVVGEQYFGPGTRLTVT.

The chain employs TRBV28 and TRBJ2-1, with 9 bases that match TRBD1. With the DNA end fitting TRBJ2-5 better, the J assignment may be wrong. The CDR3 contains 15 residues. Germline V gene lookup returns CDR1 MDHEN and CDR2 SYDVKM. The CDR3 DNA reads TGTGCCAGCAGTAAAACGGGACAGGGCGAGGAGACCCAGTACTTC. The encoded protein is CASSKTGQGEETQYF.

This clonotype was observed a few times. A junction boundary mismatches the germline segment, possibly from a read error. The V and J genes are TRBV5-4 and TRBJ2-7; 8 positions agree with TRBD2. Germline CDR1 SGHNT, CDR2 YYREEE (reference sequence). This CDR3 region has 16 residues. This CDR3 reads CTSSLSPGLAIYEQYF. The CDR3, as DNA: TGTACCAGCAGCTTGAGTCCAGGACTAGCAATCTACGAGCAGTACTTC.

The chain carries TRBV7-8 and TRBJ2-1; no reliable D call. CDR1 SGHVS and CDR2 FQNEAQ come from the germline V gene. V lost 0 bases and J lost 2, with 5 bases in between. The CDR3 runs 14 residues. The CDR3: CASSLALAYNEQFF. CDR3 bases: TGTGCCAGCAGCTTAGCCCTAGCCTACAATGAGCAGTTCTTC.

The J gene is TRBJ2-7, the V gene TRBV20-1; a possible D gene is TRBD2 (6 bases). Germline assignment: CDR1 DFQATT and CDR2 SNEGSKA (reference sequence). This CDR3 is built from 14 residues. Trimming left V 4 bases short and J 2 bases short, with 15 bases between. The CDR3 DNA follows: TGCAGTGCTATCGGGGTAGCGGACCCCTACGAGCAGTACTTC. Its translation is CSAIGVADPYEQYF.

This chain uses TRBV15 with TRBJ2-3; TRBD2 aligns across 13 bases. CDR3 length equals 15 residues. Germline CDR1 is LNHNV and CDR2 is YYDKDF (reference sequence). After removal of 4 bases from V and 4 bases from J, the junction contained 2 bases not matched to a gene. The CDR3 nucleotides read TGTGCCACCAGCAAAACTAGCGGGGGGGCAGATACGCAGTATTTT. Its protein is CATSKTSGGADTQYF.

This clonotype was seen a few times. The chain employs TRBV12-3 or TRBV12-4 and TRBJ2-5; 10 bases map to TRBD2. CDR3 size: 13 residues. The ends lost 4 bases at V and 9 bases at J; junction bases unmatched: 5. CDR3 in DNA: TGTGCCAGCAGTTCTAGCGGGGGACGGTCCCAGTACTTC. This gives the protein CASSSSGGRSQYF.

The rearrangement joins TRBV28 to TRBJ2-1; no definite D call. Germline V lookup: CDR1 MDHEN, CDR2 SYDVKM. Trimming took off 7 bases at V and 3 bases at J, with 16 bases between the two ends. This CDR3 spans 15 amino acids. In DNA, the CDR3 is TGTGCCAGCATCAACGACGAGGACCACTACAATGAGCAGTTCTTC. It yields the protein CASINDEDHYNEQFF.

There are a few counts of this clonotype. The rearrangement joins TRBV28 to TRBJ2-3, with D maybe TRBD2 (6 bases). V was pared by 5 bases and J by 0 bases, with 18 bases between. There are 17 residues in the CDR3. Germline V gene lookup returns CDR1 MDHEN and CDR2 SYDVKM. The CDR3 nucleotides are TGTGCCAGCAGTCAACATGGGTCTAGCGTGAGCACAGATACGCAGTATTTT. It encodes CASSQHGSSVSTDTQYF.

This clonotype has just a few counts. V usage is TRBV20-1 and J usage is TRBJ2-5; 7 bases match TRBD2. The CDR3 totals 14 residues. Germline assignment: CDR1 DFQATT and CDR2 SNEGSKA (reference sequence). V gave up 3 bases and J gave up 2 bases; unmatched junction bases: 6. The CDR3, as DNA: TGCAGTGCTAGTTTAGCGGGTAAACAAGAGACCCAGTACTTC. Residues: CSASLAGKQETQYF.

This clonotype was counted a few times. The chain links TRBV12-5 to TRBJ2-5, with 9 bases matching TRBD1. Germline assignment: CDR1 LGHNT and CDR2 FRNRAP. V lost 2 bases and J lost 5; bases outside the gene matches: 3. CDR3 length: 14 amino acids. The CDR3 spells CASGLIGTGETQYF. CDR3 coding DNA: TGTGCTAGTGGTTTGATCGGGACAGGGGAGACCCAGTACTTC.

J is TRBJ2-6 and V is TRBV18, with D possibly TRBD2 on 5 matching bases. The CDR3 runs 19 residues. The V and J ends lost 3 bases and 0 bases respectively, with 18 bases between them. From germline, CDR1 is KGHSH and CDR2 LQKENI. The CDR3 DNA follows: TGTGCCAGCTCACCGGTCCCCGGGTGGGAGAGCTCTGGGGCCAACGTCCTGACTTTC. Its protein is CASSPVPGWESSGANVLTF.

CDR3 loop: CASRLTGLREETQYF. CDR3 coding DNA: TGTGCCAGCAGACTGACAGGGCTCAGAGAAGAGACCCAGTACTTC. The chain has TRBV7-6 and TRBJ2-5, with 7 positions matching TRBD1. Germline lookup yields CDR1 SGHVS and CDR2 FNYEAQ. The trim removed 6 bases at V and 3 bases at J, leaving 10 bases unmatched. The CDR3 spans 15 residues.

The rearrangement joins TRBV20-1 to TRBJ2-5, with 11 bases identical to TRBD2. The better agreement between TRBJ2-7 and the DNA end casts doubt on the J call. The CDR3 is made up of 13 amino acids. CDR1 and CDR2 from the germline V gene are DFQATT and SNEGSKA (reference sequence). The CDR3: CSATTSGTHEQYF. CDR3 DNA: TGCAGTGCCACGACTAGCGGGACTCACGAGCAGTACTTC.

This clonotype was counted a few times. The chain joins TRBV6-5 to TRBJ1-4; D is perhaps TRBD1 (5 bases). Germline lookup yields CDR1 MNHEY and CDR2 SVGAGI. The CDR3 sequence is 13 residues long. The germline V and J ends were trimmed by 0 bases and 8 bases, with 7 bases remaining between them. The CDR3 DNA reads TGTGCCAGCAGTTACTCAGGGGCCGAAAAACTGTTTTTT. It specifies CASSYSGAEKLFF.

This clonotype was counted between two and nine times. The rearrangement uses TRBV4-3 and TRBJ1-2; the D is unclear. Trimming removed 0 bases at V and 4 bases at J, with 12 bases between. The CDR3 covers 15 residues. CDR1 is LGHNA and CDR2 is YSLEER in the germline V gene. The CDR3 DNA reads TGCGCCAGCAGCCAAGACGAGGAGGCCTCCTATGGCTACACCTTC. It is translated as CASSQDEEASYGYTF.